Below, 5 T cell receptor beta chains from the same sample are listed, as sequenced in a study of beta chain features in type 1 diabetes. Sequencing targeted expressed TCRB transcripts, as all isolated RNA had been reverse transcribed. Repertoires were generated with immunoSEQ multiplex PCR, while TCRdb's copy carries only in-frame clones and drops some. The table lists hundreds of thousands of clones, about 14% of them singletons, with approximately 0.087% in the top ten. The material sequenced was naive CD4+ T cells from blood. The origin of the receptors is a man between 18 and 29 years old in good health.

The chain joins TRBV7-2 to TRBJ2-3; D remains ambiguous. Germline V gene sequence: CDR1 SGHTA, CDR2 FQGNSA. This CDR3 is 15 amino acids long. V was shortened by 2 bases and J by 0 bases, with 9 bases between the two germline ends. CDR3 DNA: TGTGCCAGCAGCTTACCCGTTTCTAGCACAGATACGCAGTATTTT. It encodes CASSLPVSSTDTQYF. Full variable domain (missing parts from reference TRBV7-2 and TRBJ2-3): GAGVSQSPSNKVTEKGKDVELRCDPISGHTALYWYRQSLGQGLEFLIYFQGNSAPDKSGLPSDRFSAERTGGSVSTLTIQRTQQEDSAVYLCASSLPVSSTDTQYFGPGTRLTVL.

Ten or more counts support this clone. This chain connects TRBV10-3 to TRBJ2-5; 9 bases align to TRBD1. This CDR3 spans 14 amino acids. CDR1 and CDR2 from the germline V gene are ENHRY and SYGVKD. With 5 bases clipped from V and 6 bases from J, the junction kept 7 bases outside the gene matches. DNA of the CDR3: TGTGCCATCAGTAAACAGGGGGCGGAGAAGACCCAGTACTTC. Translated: CAISKQGAEKTQYF.

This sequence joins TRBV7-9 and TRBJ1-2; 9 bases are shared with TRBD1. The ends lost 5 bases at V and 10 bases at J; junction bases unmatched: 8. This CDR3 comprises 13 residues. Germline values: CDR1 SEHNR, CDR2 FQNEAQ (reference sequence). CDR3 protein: CASSHGTGRDYTF. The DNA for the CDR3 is TGTGCCAGCAGCCACGGGACAGGGCGAGACTACACCTTC.

CDR3 bases: TGTGCCAGCAATACAGGAGAATACGAGCAGTACTTC. It translates to CASNTGEYEQYF. The chain has TRBV6-5 and TRBJ2-7; maybe TRBD1 (5 bases). Germline V gives CDR1 MNHEY, CDR2 SVGAGI. The CDR3 length is 12 residues. With 7 bases removed from V and 4 bases from J, the gap between germline ends came to 11 bases.

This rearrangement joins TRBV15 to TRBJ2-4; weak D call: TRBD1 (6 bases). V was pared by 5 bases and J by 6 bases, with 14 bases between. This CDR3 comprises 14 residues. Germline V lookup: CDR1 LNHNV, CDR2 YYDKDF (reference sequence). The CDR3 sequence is CATSPWTELNIQYF. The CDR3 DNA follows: TGTGCCACCAGCCCCTGGACAGAATTAAACATTCAGTACTTC.